The 14 T cell receptor beta chains below come from one sample, sequenced in a study of T-cell reconstitution after alpha-beta-depleted transplantation in children. Unique molecular identifiers featured in how the TCRbeta library was prepared. TCRdb passed the PCR reads through MiXCR, listing each CDR3 protein once. The sample holds more than 200,000 distinct CDR3 sequences, roughly a quarter seen once. Sequences were derived from PBMCs, mostly from graft donor cells, sampled 360 days after TCRalphabeta/CD19-depleted stem cell transplant. These receptors were obtained from a female patient aged 2-9 years who had a stem cell transplant for congenital amegakaryocytic thrombocytopenia, so the T cells may come from the graft donor.

This clonotype was counted between two and nine times. The CDR3 nucleotides read TGTGCCAGCGGGGATAGCGGGGAGGCCGGGGAGCTGTTTTTT. It is translated as CASGDSGEAGELFF. This chain connects TRBV5-6 to TRBJ2-2; 8 bases are a match to TRBD2. CDR1 and CDR2 from the germline V gene are SGHDT and YYEEEE. After removal of 7 bases from V and 6 bases from J, the junction contained 8 bases not matched to a gene. This CDR3 contains 14 residues.

This clonotype was recorded at least ten times. The rearrangement uses TRBV3-1 and TRBJ2-7; tentatively, D is TRBD2 (5 bases). In germline, CDR1 is LGHDT, CDR2 YNNKEL (reference sequence). The CDR3 is made up of 13 amino acids. V was trimmed by 4 bases and J by 5 bases, leaving 12 bases between them. CDR3 in DNA: TGTGCCAGCAGCCGTCTGTCGGGGAACGAGCAGTACTTC. Protein sequence: CASSRLSGNEQYF.

Many counts were recorded for this clonotype. This sequence joins TRBV12-3 or TRBV12-4 and TRBJ2-3, with D unresolved. Trimming left V 3 bases short and J 6 bases short, with 13 bases between. The CDR3 consists of 14 residues. The CDR3 DNA is TGTGCCAGCAGTTTCGGTGAAGCCATCGATACGCAGTATTTT. This sequence encodes CASSFGEAIDTQYF.

The chain carries TRBV28 and TRBJ1-3; D unresolved. V shed 6 bases and J shed 0 bases, with 12 bases lying between them. This CDR3 spans 15 amino acids. The germline V gene encodes CDR1 MDHEN and CDR2 SYDVKM. The CDR3 bases are TGTGCCAGCAGAGACCAACTTTTCTCTGGAAACACCATATATTTT. Protein sequence: CASRDQLFSGNTIYF.

This clonotype was picked up a small number of times. This chain joins TRBV9 and TRBJ2-7; TRBD1 is a possible D gene (5 bases). Germline CDR1 and CDR2: SGDLS and YYNGEE. CDR3 size: 16 residues. The V end lost 0 bases, the J end lost 6 bases, and 19 bases lay between the germline ends. The CDR3 reads CASSVEPQPRQIEQYF. The CDR3, as DNA: TGTGCCAGCAGCGTAGAACCCCAGCCTAGACAGATCGAGCAGTACTTC.

This clonotype was seen a handful of times. The CDR3 sequence: CASSQDHWASSSYNEQFF. The CDR3 DNA reads as TGTGCCAGCAGCCAAGATCATTGGGCCTCAAGCTCCTACAATGAGCAGTTCTTC. V usage is TRBV3-1 and J usage is TRBJ2-1, with D unclear. Trimming pared 0 bases from V and 0 bases from J, leaving 15 bases between. The germline V gene has CDR1 LGHDT and CDR2 YNNKEL (reference sequence). CDR3 length: 18 amino acids.

J is TRBJ2-1 and V is TRBV11-2, with D possibly TRBD2 on 6 matching bases. This CDR3 region has 17 residues. Trimming took off 1 base at V and 0 bases at J, with 13 bases between the two ends. CDR1 SGHAT and CDR2 FQNNGV come from the germline V gene. The chain's CDR3 is CASSLVVAVISYNEQFF. CDR3 bases: TGTGCCAGCAGCTTAGTTGTAGCGGTGATCTCCTACAATGAGCAGTTCTTC.

V is TRBV7-3 and J is TRBJ2-1, with 15 bases aligning to TRBD2. The CDR3 consists of 15 residues. The germline V gene has CDR1 SGHTA and CDR2 FQGTGA. V shed 4 bases, J shed 9 bases, and the junction held 4 bases outside the gene matches. CDR3 region: CASSSGLAGGGEQFF. CDR3 sequence (DNA): TGTGCCAGCAGCTCCGGACTAGCGGGAGGGGGTGAGCAGTTCTTC.

This clonotype was recorded many times. J is TRBJ2-1 and V is TRBV4-3; TRBD2 aligns across 7 bases. Per the germline V gene, CDR1 is LGHNA and CDR2 is YSLEER. This CDR3 has 13 residues. J was trimmed by 8 bases and V by 0 bases; bases with no gene match: 1. The CDR3 sequence: CASSQEREYEQFF. DNA for the CDR3: TGCGCCAGCAGCCAAGAGCGGGAGTATGAGCAGTTCTTC.

This clonotype was seen a handful of times. This sequence joins TRBV28 and TRBJ1-1, with 7 nucleotides matching TRBD1. The germline CDR1 and CDR2 sequences are MDHEN and SYDVKM. V trimming: 4 bases; J trimming: 1 base; junction bases outside the gene matches: 12. The CDR3 has 17 amino acids. CDR3 sequence reads: CASSSPYREGANTEAFF. The DNA of the CDR3 is TGTGCCAGCAGTTCACCTTACAGGGAGGGGGCGAACACTGAAGCTTTCTTT.

This clonotype was counted only a few times. V is TRBV9 and J is TRBJ2-5; D remains ambiguous. The germline gives CDR1 SGDLS, CDR2 YYNGEE. The V end lost 0 bases, the J end lost 5 bases, and 14 bases lay between the germline ends. The CDR3 loop spans 15 amino acids. The CDR3, as DNA: TGTGCCAGCAGCGTAGTTCCAGAGCCCGGGGAGACCCAGTACTTC. Residues: CASSVVPEPGETQYF.

The chain recombines TRBV7-6 with TRBJ2-3; 9 bases align to TRBD2. The CDR3 contains 16 residues. V lost 4 bases to trimming and J lost 9 bases; unmatched junction nucleotides: 14. The germline CDR1 and CDR2 sequences are SGHVS and FNYEAQ. The CDR3 protein is CASSSTTGRGGLTQYF. Here the CDR3 DNA reads TGTGCCAGCAGCTCCACCACTGGGCGGGGGGGCCTCACGCAGTATTTT.

Ten or more counts support this clonotype. The chain links TRBV20-1 to TRBJ1-2; possibly TRBD1 for D (6 bases). The CDR3 consists of 13 residues. V was pared by 0 bases and J by 4 bases, with 9 bases between. CDR1 and CDR2 (germline): DFQATT, SNEGSKA (reference sequence). The CDR3 spells CSARDDRRYGYTF. The CDR3, as DNA: TGCAGTGCTAGAGATGACAGGCGCTATGGCTACACCTTC.

This clonotype was seen just once. The chain recombines TRBV5-1 with TRBJ2-1; 9 bases fit TRBD1. The CDR3 covers 18 residues. Germline values: CDR1 SGHRS, CDR2 YFSETQ. Trimming cost V 4 bases and J 5 bases; bases outside gene matches: 16. The CDR3 sequence is CASSLRPGQGYRNNEQFF. Here the CDR3 DNA reads TGCGCCAGCAGCCTCCGCCCGGGACAGGGCTATCGTAACAATGAGCAGTTCTTC.